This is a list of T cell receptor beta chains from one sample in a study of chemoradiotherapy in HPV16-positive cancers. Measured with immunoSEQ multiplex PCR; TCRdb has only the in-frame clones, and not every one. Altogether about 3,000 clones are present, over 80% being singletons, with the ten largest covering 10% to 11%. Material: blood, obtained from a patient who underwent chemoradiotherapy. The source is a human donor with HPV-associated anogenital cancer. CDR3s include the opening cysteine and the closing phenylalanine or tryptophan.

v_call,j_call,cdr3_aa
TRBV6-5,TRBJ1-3,CASSYSIQGSGNTIYF
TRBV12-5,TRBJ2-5,CASGLGSDRGVETQYF
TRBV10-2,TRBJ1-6,CASSEQAGGYYNSPLHF
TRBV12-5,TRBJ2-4,CASALGQGAGNIQYF
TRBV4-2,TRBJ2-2,CASSASGPNTGELFF
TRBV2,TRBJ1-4,CASEWTGGEKLFF
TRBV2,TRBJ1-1,CASSRGPMISTEAFF
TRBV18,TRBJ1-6,CASSPSTSPNSPLHF
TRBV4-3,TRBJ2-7,CASSQEIKGSIGQYF
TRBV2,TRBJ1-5,CASRGQTGRNQPQHF
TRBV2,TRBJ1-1,CASSKTGPGTEAFF
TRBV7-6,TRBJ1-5,CASSRDWAGNNQPRHF
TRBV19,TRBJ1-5,CASSLHSQGANQPQHF
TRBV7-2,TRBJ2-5,CASSPWTAQETQYF
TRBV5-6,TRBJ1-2,CASSLFQLSLANYGYTF
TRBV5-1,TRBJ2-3,CASSPGRNTDTQYF
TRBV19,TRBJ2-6,CASISLGPRSGANVLTF
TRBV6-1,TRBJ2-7,CASSELETGSEQYF
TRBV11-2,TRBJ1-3,CASSLGLAGNTIYF
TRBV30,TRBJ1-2,CAWNSLAGLNYGYTF
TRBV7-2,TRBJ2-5,CASSLVRGQETQYF
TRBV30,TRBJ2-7,CAWSVTGTYEQYF
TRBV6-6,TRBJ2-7,CASSSQSISYEQYF
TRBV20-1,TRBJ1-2,CSARDPYGYTF
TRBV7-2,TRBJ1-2,CASSLEGLNYGYTF
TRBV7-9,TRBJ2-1,CASSSGTTAYNEQFF
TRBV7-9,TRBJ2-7,CASSSSGVNEQYF
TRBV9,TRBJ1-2,CASSPDPRANYGYTF
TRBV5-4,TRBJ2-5,CASSDQGYQETQYF
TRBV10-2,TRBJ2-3,CASSLGQGAFTDTQYF
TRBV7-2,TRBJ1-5,CVSSLEMGQPQHF
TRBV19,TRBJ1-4,CASSDGTATNEKLFF
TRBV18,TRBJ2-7,CASSLPGGTGEQYF
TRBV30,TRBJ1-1,CAWRWADTEAFF
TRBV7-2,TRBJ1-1,CASSLSRGNTEAFF
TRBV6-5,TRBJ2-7,CASSSGQGWGQYF
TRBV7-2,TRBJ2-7,CASSLGVGEQYF